These T cell receptor beta chains were read from a single sample in a study of beta chain features in type 1 diabetes. The table came from immunoSEQ multiplex PCR; TCRdb's copy has only in-frame clones and leaves some out. The sample carries 330,000 or so clones, approximately 12% recorded once. The sequencing sample was made of naive CD4+ T cells from blood. Source of these receptors: a woman aged 18-29 years with type 1 diabetes. The CDR3 runs from the conserved cysteine through the conserved F or W. A D gene is named only where the DNA matches it firmly. Clone size appears in some rows only: once, few, many, or a class for an expanded clone.

J gene,D gene,clone size,V gene,CDR3 DNA,CDR3 protein
TRBJ2-1,TRBD2,.,TRBV15,TGTGCCACCAGCAGGGAAAGAATGCGACTAGCGGGGGCCTACAATGAGCAGTTCTTC,CATSRERMRLAGAYNEQFF
TRBJ2-7,.,.,TRBV7-2,TGTGCCAGCAGACTAGGAGGGACTTCCTACGAGCAGTACTTC,CASRLGGTSYEQYF
TRBJ2-6,TRBD2,few,TRBV2,TGTGCCAGCAGTGAAACGGGGGGATTTAGCTCTGGGGCCAACGTCCTGACTTTC,CASSETGGFSSGANVLTF
TRBJ1-5,.,.,TRBV19,TGTGCCAGTTCTCTCCTTTCCGATCAGCCCCAGCATTTT,CASSLLSDQPQHF
TRBJ2-7,TRBD2,few,TRBV4-2,TGTGCCAGCAGCCAAGATGACCGGACTAGCGCTACCTACGAGCAGTACTTC,CASSQDDRTSATYEQYF
TRBJ2-5,TRBD1,few,TRBV5-6,TGTGCCAGCAGCAGGGGACAGGGGGCGGGAGGGACCCAGTACTTC,CASSRGQGAGGTQYF
TRBJ2-2,.,few,TRBV5-1,TGCGCCAGCAGCATGCGGACCTCGGGAGGGGAGCTGTTTTTT,CASSMRTSGGELFF
TRBJ1-1,.,few,TRBV7-9,TGTGCCAGCAGCTTCTCGACAGTGAACACTGAAGCTTTCTTT,CASSFSTVNTEAFF
TRBJ1-5,.,.,TRBV5-1,TGCGCCAGCAGCGCGGAAGGATCTTATAGCAATCAGCCCCAGCATTTT,CASSAEGSYSNQPQHF
TRBJ1-2,.,.,TRBV21-1,TGTGCCAGCAGCAAACAAAGGACAAACTATGGCTACACCTTC,CASSKQRTNYGYTF
TRBJ2-5,.,.,TRBV7-2,TGTGCCAGCAGCTTAGCGGACAGACCCGCGTACCAAGAGACCCAGTACTTC,CASSLADRPAYQETQYF
TRBJ2-1,TRBD2,.,TRBV30,TGTGCCTGGAAAGGGACTAGCGGGAGAAATGAGCAGTTCTTC,CAWKGTSGRNEQFF
TRBJ2-3,TRBD2,.,TRBV7-2,TGTGCCAGCAGCTACCACCCCCTAGCGGGAGGGGGAGATACGCAGTATTTT,CASSYHPLAGGGDTQYF
TRBJ2-1,TRBD2,.,TRBV11-2,TGTGCCAGCACCGAGGGACTAGCGGGAGTGAATGAGCAGTTCTTC,CASTEGLAGVNEQFF
TRBJ2-2,TRBD2,few,TRBV5-1,TGCGCCAGCAGCTTAAGGCTCGGGACTAGCGGCACCGGGGAGCTGTTTTTT,CASSLRLGTSGTGELFF
TRBJ2-3,.,.,TRBV25-1,TGTGCCAGCAGTGCCCCTAGCCGGGCAGATACGCAGTATTTT,CASSAPSRADTQYF
TRBJ1-2,.,.,TRBV5-1,TGCGCCAGCAGCTTGACCCTGTTACAGCAACCGAGTTTCTATGGCTACACCTTC,CASSLTLLQQPSFYGYTF
TRBJ1-6,.,few,TRBV5-1,TGCGCCAGCAGCTTGGCGGGGGAGGAATGGTCACCCCTCCACTTT,CASSLAGEEWSPLHF
TRBJ2-3,TRBD2,few,TRBV30,TGTGCCTGGAGTACTAGCGGGGGGGGGCGGAGCACAGATACGCAGTATTTT,CAWSTSGGGRSTDTQYF
TRBJ1-1,.,.,TRBV11-3,TGTGCCAGCAGCTTAGGGACAGCGGACACTGAAGCTTTCTTT,CASSLGTADTEAFF
TRBJ2-2,.,few,TRBV7-2,TGTGCCAGCAGCTTAGTCTTGAACACCGGGGAGCTGTTTTTT,CASSLVLNTGELFF
TRBJ2-3,.,few,TRBV2,TGTGCCAGCAGTTCGCTAGGCCCTAGCACAGATACGCAGTATTTT,CASSSLGPSTDTQYF
TRBJ2-7,.,.,TRBV6-1,TGTGCCAGCACCCCGCGCCACTGGGAGCAGTACTTC,CASTPRHWEQYF
TRBJ2-7,.,few,TRBV4-2,TGTGCCAGCAGCCAAGATGAAGCGGGTTACGAGCAGTACTTC,CASSQDEAGYEQYF
TRBJ2-2,TRBD1,.,TRBV28,TGTGCCAGCAGACTAGGGGGCCGGACCGGGGAGCTGTTTTTT,CASRLGGRTGELFF
TRBJ1-2,.,.,TRBV2,TGTGCCAGCACCATGACAGTTTACTATGGCTACACCTTC,CASTMTVYYGYTF
TRBJ2-3,.,.,TRBV9,TGTGCCAGCAGCGTAGAGGTCGGGAAAGATACGCAGTATTTT,CASSVEVGKDTQYF
TRBJ1-5,TRBD1,few,TRBV2,TGTGCCAGCAGCAACAGGGGGACCTATAGCAATCAGCCCCAGCATTTT,CASSNRGTYSNQPQHF
TRBJ2-3,TRBD2,.,TRBV10-3,TGTGCCACCGTAAGCGGGGGTTCGGATACGCAGTATTTT,CATVSGGSDTQYF
TRBJ2-3,TRBD1,.,TRBV7-9,TGTGCCAGCAGCCCCGGACAGGGGGCTGGAGATACGCAGTATTTT,CASSPGQGAGDTQYF
TRBJ2-2,TRBD2,few,TRBV29-1,TGCAGCGTTGAAGACAGACTAGCGGCAAGCGGCGGGGAGCTGTTTTTT,CSVEDRLAASGGELFF
TRBJ2-7,TRBD2,.,TRBV4-1,TGCGCCAGCAGCACACCTAGCGGGAAGAGACCCTACGAGCAGTACTTC,CASSTPSGKRPYEQYF
TRBJ2-5,.,few,TRBV11-3,TGTGCCAGCAGCTTAGGAACAGTAGGGACCCAGTACTTC,CASSLGTVGTQYF
TRBJ1-5,TRBD1,few,TRBV4-3,TGCGCCAGCAGCAAAGACAGGGTGGGCGGCAATCAGCCCCAGCATTTT,CASSKDRVGGNQPQHF
TRBJ2-1,TRBD2,.,TRBV28,TGTGCCAGCACCCCCCCCAGGACTAGCCATGAGCAGTTCTTC,CASTPPRTSHEQFF
TRBJ1-2,.,few,TRBV6-5,TGTGCCAGCAGTCCCTGGGAGGGTAAACGGGGTGGCTACACCTTC,CASSPWEGKRGGYTF
TRBJ2-7,TRBD2,.,TRBV30,TGTGCCTGGAGTGTATTACGTGGGGGAGGGCTCGACGAGCAGTACTTC,CAWSVLRGGGLDEQYF
TRBJ2-7,.,.,TRBV20-1,TGCAGTGCCCTCAGGGGCTACGAGCAGTACTTC,CSALRGYEQYF
TRBJ1-2,.,.,TRBV7-2,TGTGCCAGCAGCTTAGAGGGGGGGCCAGGCTACACCTTC,CASSLEGGPGYTF
TRBJ2-7,TRBD2,.,TRBV14,TGTGCCAGCAGCCGGGGACAGCTCCTAGCGGGAAGCTCCTACGAGCAGTACTTC,CASSRGQLLAGSSYEQYF
TRBJ2-1,.,few,TRBV7-8,TGTGCCAGCAGCCCCTCCCTGCGTGAGCAGTTCTTC,CASSPSLREQFF
TRBJ2-7,TRBD2,few,TRBV18,TGTGCCAGCTCACCATCCCCGGTGGGAGGGTACGAGCAGTACTTC,CASSPSPVGGYEQYF
TRBJ1-1,.,.,TRBV5-1,TGCGCCAGCAGCTTGTCTGAGGCTGAAGCTTTCTTT,CASSLSEAEAFF
TRBJ2-1,TRBD2,.,TRBV7-3,TGTGCCAGCAGCTTAACTAGGGGCGGGAGGGCCTACAATGAGCAGTTCTTC,CASSLTRGGRAYNEQFF
TRBJ1-2,.,few,TRBV4-3,TGCGCCAGCAGCCAAGATCGTCGTGGCTACACCTTC,CASSQDRRGYTF
TRBJ1-5,TRBD1,.,TRBV30,TGTGCCTGGAGTGAGGCCACAGGGGGGAATCAGCCCCAGCATTTT,CAWSEATGGNQPQHF
TRBJ2-7,.,.,TRBV28,TGTGCCAGCAGTTTATACGAGTACGAGCAGTACTTC,CASSLYEYEQYF
TRBJ1-1,.,.,TRBV30,TGTGCCTGGAGCTTAGGGGTCACTGAAGCTTTCTTT,CAWSLGVTEAFF
TRBJ2-7,TRBD2,few,TRBV5-4,TGTGCCAGCAGCCCAGCGGGGGGCAGCTCCTACGAGCAGTACTTC,CASSPAGGSSYEQYF
TRBJ2-2,.,few,TRBV9,TGTGCCAGCAGCTTTCGGGGGGCTGGCGGGGAGCTGTTTTTT,CASSFRGAGGELFF
TRBJ2-1,.,few,TRBV9,TGTGCCAGCAGCGTAGGACTAGGTATCGAGCAGTTCTTC,CASSVGLGIEQFF